The 26 T cell receptor beta chains below all came from one sample that was sequenced in a study of beta chain features in type 1 diabetes. Study-level findings and limits: When Type 1 diabetes patients were examined, their TCRB CDR3s proved moderately but significantly shorter in all four CD4+ subsets.

These receptors' targets are unknown. The investigators reverse transcribed all of the isolated RNA, so they sequenced expressed TCRB transcripts. Using immunoSEQ multiplex PCR, the repertoire was profiled, and TCRdb retains in-frame clones only, with some absent. The sample includes hundreds of thousands of clones, 14% to 15% of them seen just once. The source material was naive CD4+ T cells from blood. These receptors came from a man aged 18 to 30 with type 1 diabetes.

A few counts support this clone. This chain links TRBV9 with TRBJ2-1; the match to TRBD2 covers 8 bases. The CDR3 totals 15 residues. V dropped 1 base and J dropped 9; count of bases not matched to a gene: 9. In germline, CDR1 is SGDLS, CDR2 YYNGEE. The CDR3 DNA reads as TGTGCCAGCAGCGTAATTGGAGCGGGAGCTAGTGAGCAGTTCTTC. Its protein is CASSVIGAGASEQFF.

The chain joins TRBV5-4 to TRBJ2-1, with 11 positions matching TRBD2. This CDR3 contains 16 residues. Germline CDR1 SGHNT, CDR2 YYREEE (reference sequence). J was trimmed by 7 bases and V by 6 bases; bases with no gene match: 12. CDR3 protein: CASTPGTSGSQNEQFF. The CDR3 DNA reads as TGTGCCAGCACCCCCGGCACTAGCGGGAGTCAGAATGAGCAGTTCTTC.

This clone was picked up a small number of times. V and J are TRBV5-1 and TRBJ2-7; 7 positions match TRBD2. This CDR3 comprises 14 residues. CDR1 and CDR2 (germline): SGHRS, YFSETQ. With V trimmed by 3 bases and J by 6 bases, 9 bases remained unmatched. This chain's CDR3 is CASSSPAGSREQYF. In nucleotides, the CDR3 is TGCGCCAGCAGCTCTCCAGCGGGGTCGCGCGAGCAGTACTTC.

The chain joins TRBV7-2 to TRBJ1-2, with D unresolved. The CDR3 consists of 13 residues. Germline loops: CDR1 SGHTA, CDR2 FQGNSA. Trimming cost V 5 bases and J 5 bases, with 12 bases left between them. CDR3 bases: TGTGCCAGCAGCCCGAAGGACTCTTATGGCTACACCTTC. Residues: CASSPKDSYGYTF.

The J gene is TRBJ2-3, the V gene TRBV5-4; TRBD2 is a possible D gene (5 bases). The CDR3 length is 14 residues. Trimming stripped 4 bases from V and 0 bases from J, with 9 bases between. Germline V gene sequence: CDR1 SGHNT, CDR2 YYREEE (reference sequence). As DNA, the CDR3 is TGTGCCAGCAGCATCGGACTGAGCACAGATACGCAGTATTTT. Its protein is CASSIGLSTDTQYF.

CDR3 in amino acids: CASSDGLAFEQFF. The CDR3 DNA sequence: TGTGCCAGCAGCGACGGACTAGCATTTGAGCAGTTCTTC. The chain has TRBV7-2 and TRBJ2-1, with 8 bases lining up with TRBD2. Germline CDR1 is SGHTA and CDR2 is FQGNSA. Unmatched junction bases numbered 6, after V lost 5 bases and J lost 9 bases. The CDR3 runs to 13 residues.

V and J are TRBV5-1 and TRBJ2-3; 7 positions agree with TRBD1. There are 17 residues in the CDR3. CDR1 is SGHRS, CDR2 YFSETQ, per germline. Trimming cost V 4 bases and J 0 bases; bases outside gene matches: 11. The CDR3 DNA is TGCGCCAGCAGCCTCGACAGGGACAGCAGGAGCACAGATACGCAGTATTTT. Translation: CASSLDRDSRSTDTQYF.

There are a few counts of this clone. This rearrangement joins TRBV7-9 to TRBJ1-2; D may be TRBD1 (5 bases). This CDR3 region has 15 residues. Trimming stripped 4 bases from V and 6 bases from J, with 18 bases between. Germline CDR1 reads SEHNR; CDR2 reads FQNEAQ (reference sequence). The CDR3 sequence is CASSSNPQGSNGYTF. CDR3 nucleotide sequence: TGTGCCAGCAGCTCCAACCCCCAGGGAAGTAATGGCTACACCTTC.

The chain recombines TRBV15 with TRBJ2-1; 8 bases match TRBD2. CDR3 length: 15 amino acids. Germline assignment: CDR1 LNHNV and CDR2 YYDKDF (reference sequence). V shed 5 bases, J shed 8 bases, and the junction held 11 bases outside the gene matches. Here the CDR3 reads CATSFPGTRSYEQFF. The CDR3 nucleotides read TGTGCCACCAGCTTTCCCGGGACTAGATCTTATGAGCAGTTCTTC.

The chain links TRBV6-5 to TRBJ2-7, with 7 bases fitting TRBD2. CDR1 is MNHEY and CDR2 is SVGAGI in the germline V gene. V trimming: 2 bases; J trimming: 3 bases; junction bases outside the gene matches: 4. The CDR3 contains 14 residues. The CDR3 sequence is CASSYRGGSYEQYF. As DNA, the CDR3 is TGTGCCAGCAGTTACCGGGGAGGGAGCTACGAGCAGTACTTC.

This clone turned up a few times. The chain's CDR3 is CASRAAAGVEQFF. CDR3 DNA sequence: TGTGCCAGCAGAGCTGCCGCCGGTGTTGAGCAGTTCTTC. The chain uses TRBV28 and TRBJ2-1; D gene ambiguous. The germline V gene encodes CDR1 MDHEN and CDR2 SYDVKM. The V end lost 6 bases, the J end lost 9 bases, and 15 bases lay between the germline ends. The CDR3 covers 13 residues. Complete variable domain (other parts from reference TRBV28 and TRBJ2-1): DVKVTQSSRYLVKRTGEKVFLECVQDMDHENMFWYRQDPGLGLRLIYFSYDVKMKEKGDIPEGYSVSREKKERFSLILESASTNQTSMYLCASRAAAGVEQFFGPGTRLTVL.

V usage is TRBV19 and J usage is TRBJ1-5; 7 positions match TRBD1. The V segment lost 5 bases and the J segment 1 base; nucleotides outside the gene matches: 8. CDR3 size: 16 residues. CDR1 and CDR2 (germline): LNHDA, SQIVND (reference sequence). CDR3 protein: CASSSRTGPSNQPQHF. The CDR3, as DNA: TGTGCCAGTAGTTCCCGGACAGGCCCAAGCAATCAGCCCCAGCATTTT.

This clone has a handful of counts. J is TRBJ1-4 and V is TRBV9; D possibly corresponds to TRBD1 (6 bases). This CDR3 has 14 amino acids. V was pared by 4 bases and J by 7 bases, with 14 bases between. Germline V gene data show CDR1 as SGDLS and CDR2 as YYNGEE. The CDR3 loop reads CASSLGQLGEKLFF. CDR3 DNA sequence: TGTGCCAGCAGCCTAGGACAGCTCGGTGAAAAACTGTTTTTT.

A few counts support this clone. In nucleotides, the CDR3 is TGTGCCAGTAGTATAGATGCAGGGCCCTACGAGCAGTACTTC. Translating it yields CASSIDAGPYEQYF. The genes are TRBV19 and TRBJ2-7; maybe TRBD1 (5 bases). With 0 bases removed from V and 2 bases from J, the gap between germline ends came to 8 bases. The CDR3 is 14 amino acids. Germline V gene data show CDR1 as LNHDA and CDR2 as SQIVND (reference sequence).

The sample holds a few counts of this clone. The rearrangement links TRBV29-1 to TRBJ2-5, with a tentative D call TRBD1 (7 bases). This CDR3 has 16 residues. From germline, CDR1 is SQVTM and CDR2 ANQGSEA. Trimming shortened V by 1 base and J by 4 bases, and 19 bases separated the two germline ends. The CDR3, as DNA: TGCAGCGTTGAAGGATTTAGACAGGGAGCGGGAGAGACCCAGTACTTC. It is translated as CSVEGFRQGAGETQYF.

As regards this clone: Other DNA sequences in the sample encode the same CDR3. The rearrangement uses TRBV7-2 and TRBJ2-3; no clear D. V was clipped by 2 bases and J by 4 bases, with 7 bases between them. Germline V gene lookup returns CDR1 SGHTA and CDR2 FQGNSA. This CDR3 comprises 13 residues. The CDR3 spells CASSLRLPDTQYF. CDR3 nucleotides: TGTGCCAGCAGCTTAAGACTCCCAGATACGCAGTATTTT.

The rearrangement links TRBV19 to TRBJ1-2; 8 bases line up with TRBD1. From germline, CDR1 is LNHDA and CDR2 SQIVND (reference sequence). V trimming: 5 bases; J trimming: 4 bases; junction bases outside the gene matches: 6. The CDR3 length is 14 residues. CDR3 sequence reads: CASSATGVGYGYTF. The CDR3 DNA follows: TGTGCCAGTAGTGCGACAGGGGTAGGCTATGGCTACACCTTC.

The sample holds a few counts of this clone. V gene TRBV2 combines with J gene TRBJ2-3, with TRBD2 matching 11 bases. Germline assignment: CDR1 SNHLY and CDR2 FYNNEI. Trimming at V came to 6 bases and at J to 2 bases, leaving 4 bases not matched to a gene. The CDR3 covers 15 residues. DNA for the CDR3: TGTGCCAGCAGACTAGCGGGGGCCCACACAGATACGCAGTATTTT. This codes for CASRLAGAHTDTQYF.

This clone has just a few counts. The rearrangement links TRBV6-6 to TRBJ2-7; 9 bases fit TRBD1. Per germline, CDR1 MNHNY and CDR2 SVGAGI (reference sequence). The CDR3 has 14 residues. V lost 6 bases, J lost 6 bases, and 9 bases stayed unmatched. Written as DNA, the CDR3 is TGTGCCAGCAGAAGATACGGACAGGGGCGCGAGCAGTACTTC. Protein sequence: CASRRYGQGREQYF.

V and J are TRBV5-4 and TRBJ2-7, with 7 bases that match TRBD2. V was pared by 3 bases and J by 6 bases, with 6 bases of the junction left unmatched. Looked up from germline, CDR1 is SGHNT and CDR2 is YYREEE (reference sequence). The CDR3 totals 13 residues. The CDR3 DNA is TGTGCCAGCAGCTCTCGACTAGCAGCCGAGCAGTACTTC. This codes for CASSSRLAAEQYF.

The V call is TRBV2, the J call TRBJ2-5; tentatively, D is TRBD2 (6 bases). The ends were cut back, 4 bases at V and 5 bases at J, with 8 bases in the middle. From germline, CDR1 is SNHLY and CDR2 FYNNEI. This CDR3 has 12 amino acids. For the CDR3, the DNA is TGTGCCAGCAGTGGTGGAGGGGAGACCCAGTACTTC. Its translation: CASSGGGETQYF.

The chain uses TRBV2 and TRBJ1-2, with D perhaps matching TRBD1 (6 bases). Germline CDR1 and CDR2: SNHLY and FYNNEI. The CDR3 is 11 amino acids. Trimming removed 8 bases from V and 8 bases from J, with 12 bases in between. The chain's CDR3 is CASAQGHGYTF. CDR3 bases: TGTGCCAGCGCACAGGGCCACGGCTACACCTTC. The full variable domain, completed using reference TRBV2 and TRBJ1-2, is EPEVTQTPSHQVTQMGQEVILRCVPISNHLYFYWYRQILGQKVEFLVSFYNNEISEKSEIFDDQFSVERPDGSNFTLKIRSTKLEDSAMYFCASAQGHGYTFGSGTRLTVV.

This rearrangement joins TRBV6-5 to TRBJ2-5; TRBD2 aligns across 8 bases. The CDR3 spans 13 residues. With V trimmed by 7 bases and J by 5 bases, 6 bases remained unmatched. Germline V gene lookup returns CDR1 MNHEY and CDR2 SVGAGI. The CDR3 reads CASKPGGKETQYF. The CDR3 DNA reads as TGTGCCAGCAAGCCGGGGGGGAAGGAGACCCAGTACTTC.

This clone was picked up a small number of times. Other DNA sequences in the sample encode the same CDR3. The CDR3 loop is CASSLGASGANVLTF. DNA of the CDR3: TGCGCCAGCAGCTTGGGGGCCTCTGGGGCCAACGTCCTGACTTTC. The rearrangement joins TRBV5-1 to TRBJ2-6; D is unresolved. CDR3 length: 15 residues. Germline V CDR1 and CDR2: SGHRS, YFSETQ. V was cut by 0 bases and J by 0 bases, with 4 bases left in between.

The J gene is TRBJ2-3, the V gene TRBV4-1; D is possibly TRBD2 (6 bases). This CDR3 spans 15 amino acids. Germline V gives CDR1 MGHRA, CDR2 YSYEKL. V dropped 2 bases and J dropped 2 bases, with 11 bases sitting between them. This chain's CDR3 is CASSQRGLDTDTQYF. As DNA, the CDR3 is TGCGCCAGCAGCCAAAGGGGACTTGACACAGATACGCAGTATTTT.

This clone has more than one count but fewer than ten. J is TRBJ2-1 and V is TRBV5-1, with 9 bases aligning to TRBD2. The germline V gene has CDR1 SGHRS and CDR2 YFSETQ. The J segment lost 0 bases and the V segment lost 0 bases, leaving 7 bases of the junction unmatched. There are 18 residues in the CDR3. The CDR3 sequence: CASSLGLAGRSSYNEQFF. In DNA, the CDR3 is TGCGCCAGCAGCTTGGGCCTAGCGGGGAGGAGCTCCTACAATGAGCAGTTCTTC.